These 4 T cell receptor beta chains originate from one sample sequenced in a study of T cells expressing NK-cell markers (TCRdb year 2020). Libraries were built with 5' RACE. Sequencing was carried out with an Illumina HiSeq 2000. TCRdb reprocessed the reads, so every CDR3 protein sequence counts as one entry and DNA is not shown. The sample's table lists a count of just under 150,000 distinct CDR3 sequences. About 12% of the sample is in the top ten clones. Sample: blood T cells: a sorted CD56 or NKG2C T cell subset, CD4+ or CD8+ T cells, or bulk PBMC T cells (not recorded which). The receptors stem from a man younger than 35 in good health. Donor details come from another sample of the same person, matched by shared clones.

V and J are TRBV24-1 and TRBJ2-1; TCRdb reports TRBD1, a call that lacks DNA to check it against. Germline V gene sequence: CDR1 KGHDR, CDR2 SFDVKD. There are 18 residues in the CDR3. The CDR3 loop is CATSDSGARRRSYNEQFF.

The chain carries TRBV6-1 and TRBJ2-3; the D call from TCRdb, TRBD2, cannot be confirmed without DNA. This CDR3 spans 15 amino acids. CDR1 and CDR2 from the germline V gene are MNHNS and SASEGT. The CDR3 protein is CASSPVAGARDTQYF.

V gene TRBV5-5 combines with J gene TRBJ2-7; TCRdb proposes TRBD2, but this gene call is untestable without DNA. CDR1 is SGHKS, CDR2 YYEKEE, per germline (reference sequence). The CDR3 covers 15 residues. Here the CDR3 reads CASSFFLAGVYEQYF. Filled out from reference TRBV5-5 and TRBJ2-7, the complete variable domain reads DAGVTQSPTHLIKTRGQQVTLRCSPISGHKSVSWYQQVLGQGPQFIFQYYEKEERGRGNFPDRFSARQFPNYSSELNVNALLLGDSALYLCASSFFLAGVYEQYFGPGTRLTVT.

The chain links TRBV7-9 to TRBJ2-5; lacking DNA, the TRBD1 call made by TCRdb goes unchecked. Germline values: CDR1 SEHNR, CDR2 FQNEAQ (reference sequence). This CDR3 is built from 16 residues. The CDR3 loop is CASSSPGQGGEETQYF.